The 30 T cell receptor beta chains presented below share a single source sample, sequenced in a study of metastatic and nonmetastatic thyroid tumors. Each patient came to thyroid surgery without any prior treatment (of any kind). TCRdb re-called clones via MiXCR from the PCR reads. The data show around 27,000 clones, with just under 15% seen just once and approximately 3.4% held by the top ten. The sample was blood. The source of these receptors is a female donor with papillary thyroid cancer or a benign thyroid nodule (not recorded which). Some clones in this sample may be carry-over from other donors' samples.

This clone appeared many times. J is TRBJ1-2 and V is TRBV12-3 or TRBV12-4; D call uncertain. The CDR3 sequence is 14 residues long. Trimming cost V 6 bases and J 3 bases, with 14 bases left between them. CDR3 in DNA: TGTGCCAGCAGCCCCGTGTCCCCCGACTATGGCTACACCTTC. It codes for CASSPVSPDYGYTF.

In this sample, this clone is medium-sized. Other DNA sequences in the sample encode the same CDR3. V usage is TRBV4-1 and J usage is TRBJ2-7, with a tentative D call TRBD2 (5 bases). The CDR3 sequence is 15 residues long. The V end lost 0 bases, the J end lost 2 bases, and 11 bases lay between the germline ends. Looked up from germline, CDR1 is MGHRA and CDR2 is YSYEKL. CDR3: CASSQDPGLAYEQYF. CDR3 bases: TGCGCCAGCAGCCAAGATCCGGGGTTGGCCTACGAGCAGTACTTC.

This clone has a count of ten or more. The V and J genes are TRBV29-1 and TRBJ2-7; TRBD1 agrees at 7 bases. This CDR3 has 12 amino acids. Germline V gives CDR1 SQVTM, CDR2 ANQGSEA. V shed 7 bases, J shed 2 bases, and the junction held 5 bases outside the gene matches. The CDR3: CSAGTVPYEQYF. The CDR3 bases are TGCAGCGCCGGGACAGTTCCCTACGAGCAGTACTTC.

This clone was recorded at least ten times. This chain connects TRBV5-8 to TRBJ1-4, with a possible D match to TRBD1 (5 bases). The germline V and J ends were trimmed by 5 bases and 5 bases, with 16 bases remaining between them. Germline V gene lookup returns CDR1 SGHTS and CDR2 YDEGEE. The CDR3 totals 15 residues. CDR3 amino acids: CASSPLSYRNEKLFF. CDR3 coding DNA: TGTGCCAGCAGTCCTCTTTCCTACAGGAATGAAAAACTGTTTTTT. Complete variable domain (other parts from reference TRBV5-8 and TRBJ1-4): EAGVTQSPTHLIKTRGQQATLRCSPISGHTSVYWYQQALGLGLQFLLWYDEGEERNRGNFPPRFSGRQFPNYSSELNVNALELEDSALYLCASSPLSYRNEKLFFGSGTQLSVL.

The sample holds a few counts of this clone. V usage is TRBV28 and J usage is TRBJ1-4; no clear D. The CDR3 sequence is 13 residues long. Per the germline V gene, CDR1 is MDHEN and CDR2 is SYDVKM. Trimming removed 3 bases from V and 6 bases from J, with 8 bases in between. The CDR3 nucleotides are TGTGCCAGCAGTTTGGTGGTTGATGAAAAACTGTTTTTT. As protein: CASSLVVDEKLFF.

With regard to this clone: This specimen includes other DNA sequences encoding the same CDR3. The chain has TRBV19 and TRBJ2-4, with 9 nucleotides matching TRBD1. The CDR3 covers 13 residues. Germline V lookup: CDR1 LNHDA, CDR2 SQIVND (reference sequence). The CDR3 spells CASSRTGVNIQYF. Here the CDR3 DNA reads TGTGCAAGCAGTAGGACAGGGGTCAACATTCAGTACTTC.

The V gene is TRBV20-1, the J gene TRBJ1-3; weak D call: TRBD1 (5 bases). Germline CDR1 is DFQATT and CDR2 is SNEGSKA (reference sequence). This CDR3 has 13 residues. V gave up 6 bases and J gave up 4 bases, with 13 bases separating them. The CDR3 DNA is TGCAGTGCCGGGGCCCTGGCAGGAAACACCATATATTTT. Its translation is CSAGALAGNTIYF.

In its sample, this clone was seen many times. The chain is built from TRBV7-9 and TRBJ2-1; 11 bases align to TRBD2. With 5 bases clipped from V and 7 bases from J, the junction kept 7 bases outside the gene matches. This CDR3 spans 15 amino acids. The germline V gene encodes CDR1 SEHNR and CDR2 FQNEAQ (reference sequence). CDR3 DNA: TGTGCCAGCAGCCCCGGGACTAGCGGTGGGAATGAGCAGTTCTTC. Residues: CASSPGTSGGNEQFF.

This clone was detected many times. This sequence joins TRBV30 and TRBJ2-7; TRBD1 or TRBD2 may be the D gene (6 bases each). CDR1 GTSNPN and CDR2 SVGIG come from the germline V gene (reference sequence). The V end was cut by 0 bases, the J end by 7 bases, with 13 bases between. The CDR3 covers 13 residues. The CDR3 spells CAWSVRGAREQYF. As DNA, the CDR3 is TGTGCCTGGAGTGTAAGGGGGGCGCGTGAGCAGTACTTC. Filled out from reference TRBV30 and TRBJ2-7, the complete variable domain reads SQTIHQWPATLVQPVGSPLSLECTVEGTSNPNLYWYRQAAGRGLQLLFYSVGIGQISSEVPQNLSASRPQDRQFILSSKKLLLSDSGFYLCAWSVRGAREQYFGPGTRLTVT.

In this sample, this clone is medium-sized. This sequence joins TRBV11-2 and TRBJ2-6; D remains unclear. The CDR3 has 15 residues. V lost 4 bases, J lost 5 bases, and 12 bases lay in between. Germline CDR1 and CDR2: SGHAT and FQNNGV. The CDR3 here is CASSSTRLRANVLTF. DNA for the CDR3: TGTGCCAGCAGCTCGACCCGCTTGAGGGCCAACGTCCTGACTTTC.

This clone was counted at least ten times. The V and J genes are TRBV5-6 and TRBJ1-3; 10 bases fit TRBD1. Losses at the gene ends were 3 bases for V and 2 bases for J; bases not matched to a gene: 2. Germline CDR1 is SGHDT and CDR2 is YYEEEE. The CDR3 loop spans 15 amino acids. The CDR3 reads CASSSGTGAGNTIYF. CDR3 DNA sequence: TGTGCCAGCAGCTCGGGGACAGGGGCTGGAAACACCATATATTTT.

The table lists this clone with many counts. The chain joins TRBV27 to TRBJ2-7; a possible D gene is TRBD2 (6 bases). The CDR3 extends over 14 amino acids. The V gene's germline CDR1 is MNHEY and CDR2 SMNVEV (reference sequence). V was pared by 4 bases and J by 3 bases, with 13 bases between. The CDR3 region is CASSSSSVFYEQYF. CDR3 in DNA: TGTGCCAGCAGTTCTTCTAGCGTCTTCTACGAGCAGTACTTC.

This clone was seen many times. The chain recombines TRBV5-6 with TRBJ1-2; D may be TRBD1 (6 bases). Per germline, CDR1 SGHDT and CDR2 YYEEEE. V lost 0 bases and J lost 1, with 16 bases in between. The CDR3 has 17 amino acids. The CDR3 DNA sequence: TGTGCCAGCAGCTTGGCCGGGGGGGGGCCCTTTAACTATGGCTACACCTTC. Protein sequence: CASSLAGGGPFNYGYTF.

This clone has ten or more counts. This chain links TRBV5-1 with TRBJ2-3; the match to TRBD2 covers 10 bases. This CDR3 contains 16 residues. Germline values: CDR1 SGHRS, CDR2 YFSETQ. After removal of 0 bases from V and 8 bases from J, the junction contained 9 bases not matched to a gene. The CDR3 spells CASSLDSGRAVGTQYF. CDR3 nucleotide sequence: TGCGCCAGCAGCTTGGACAGCGGGAGGGCCGTGGGTACGCAGTATTTT.

This clone was seen many times. The rearrangement uses TRBV9 and TRBJ2-3; no clear D. Per the germline V gene, CDR1 is SGDLS and CDR2 is YYNGEE. This CDR3 has 14 amino acids. Trimming pared 3 bases from V and 0 bases from J, leaving 8 bases between. The CDR3, as DNA: TGTGCCAGCAGCGGAGAATCTAGCACAGATACGCAGTATTTT. Translating it yields CASSGESSTDTQYF.

This sequence joins TRBV13 and TRBJ1-6; tentative D call: TRBD1 (6 bases). Germline CDR1 is PRHDT and CDR2 is FYEKMQ (reference sequence). Trimming stripped 8 bases from V and 4 bases from J, with 15 bases between. The CDR3 runs to 15 residues. The chain's CDR3 is CASGNMDSYNSPLHF. The CDR3 nucleotides read TGTGCCAGCGGCAATATGGACAGTTATAATTCACCCCTCCACTTT.

In this sample, this clone turned up many times. The V call is TRBV19, the J call TRBJ2-7; TRBD1 aligns across 10 bases. The germline CDR1 and CDR2 sequences are LNHDA and SQIVND (reference sequence). This CDR3 has 14 residues. With 4 bases clipped from V and 4 bases from J, the junction kept 4 bases outside the gene matches. The CDR3 spells CASSKDRGEYEQYF. The DNA for the CDR3 is TGTGCCAGTAGTAAGGACAGGGGGGAGTACGAGCAGTACTTC.

The table lists this clone with many counts. This chain uses TRBV24-1 with TRBJ1-1; D remains unclear. V was shortened by 11 bases and J by 1 base, with 25 bases between the two germline ends. Germline assignment: CDR1 KGHDR and CDR2 SFDVKD. The CDR3 consists of 17 residues. DNA of the CDR3: TGTGCCAGTAGATCCCGCGTACCGGGGAAGGGGAACACTGAAGCTTTCTTT. As protein: CASRSRVPGKGNTEAFF.

The CDR3 spells CASTLGLPSSYEQYF. The CDR3 coding sequence is TGTGCCAGCACCCTGGGACTCCCGAGCTCCTACGAGCAGTACTTC. The V gene is TRBV12-3 or TRBV12-4, the J gene TRBJ2-7; TRBD2 might be the D (6 bases). Trimming shortened V by 7 bases and J by 0 bases, and 16 bases separated the two germline ends. The CDR3 loop spans 15 amino acids.

This clone was counted many times. The chain employs TRBV27 and TRBJ2-1, with TRBD2 identical over 11 bases. V was clipped by 5 bases and J by 9 bases; unmatched bases: 6. Germline values: CDR1 MNHEY, CDR2 SMNVEV (reference sequence). CDR3 length: 14 residues. CDR3 in amino acids: CASSPLSGGGEQFF. CDR3 nucleotides: TGTGCCAGCAGTCCCCTTAGCGGGGGGGGTGAGCAGTTCTTC.

A few counts support this clone. The V and J genes are TRBV27 and TRBJ1-2, with D possibly being TRBD1 (6 bases). The CDR3 is made up of 14 amino acids. Deletions cut 5 bases from V and 4 bases from J, with 14 bases between. The germline V gene encodes CDR1 MNHEY and CDR2 SMNVEV (reference sequence). The CDR3 DNA reads as TGTGCCAGCAGTCCCTGGACAGCTTCCTATGGCTACACCTTC. Its translation is CASSPWTASYGYTF.

This clone was counted ten times or more. V gene TRBV16 combines with J gene TRBJ2-7; 8 bases are a match to TRBD2. The CDR3 runs 19 residues. J was trimmed by 4 bases and V by 3 bases; bases with no gene match: 20. Germline V gives CDR1 KGHSY, CDR2 FQNENV. The CDR3: CASSHRGVSAGVGSYEQYF. The CDR3 DNA is TGTGCCAGCAGCCATCGAGGGGTTTCAGCGGGAGTGGGTAGTTACGAGCAGTACTTC.

Judged by abundance, this clone is medium-sized. CDR3 nucleotide sequence: TGTGCCAGCACACCGATAGGGAGAATCGACTACGAGCAGTACTTC. Its translation is CASTPIGRIDYEQYF. This chain links TRBV6-1 with TRBJ2-7; maybe TRBD2 (5 bases). The CDR3 consists of 15 residues. Trimming took 7 bases from V and 3 from J, leaving 19 bases between them. Germline CDR1 MNHNS, CDR2 SASEGT.

This clone appeared many times. The chain employs TRBV19 and TRBJ2-7; 9 nucleotides line up with TRBD1. Germline trimming cut 10 bases from V and 5 bases from J; bases unmatched to any gene: 18. Looked up from germline, CDR1 is LNHDA and CDR2 is SQIVND (reference sequence). The CDR3 spans 16 residues. CDR3 sequence reads: CATPGQGINSDDEQYF. For the CDR3, the DNA is TGTGCCACCCCGGGACAGGGAATAAATTCTGATGACGAGCAGTACTTC.

This clone was seen ten or more times. The chain uses TRBV3-1 and TRBJ2-7; D gene ambiguous. The CDR3 is 12 residues long. Germline-derived CDR1 and CDR2 are LGHDT and YNNKEL (reference sequence). The V end lost 4 bases, the J end lost 1 base, and 5 bases lay between the germline ends. CDR3 coding DNA: TGTGCCAGCAGCCGCCTGTCCTACGAGCAGTACTTC. It is translated as CASSRLSYEQYF.

This clone was seen many times. V and J are TRBV20-1 and TRBJ2-5; 8 bases agree with TRBD2. Germline trimming cut 6 bases from V and 6 bases from J; bases unmatched to any gene: 15. Germline V gene sequence: CDR1 DFQATT, CDR2 SNEGSKA (reference sequence). The CDR3 is made up of 15 amino acids. The CDR3 sequence is CSALSNREGSKTQYF. The CDR3, as DNA: TGCAGTGCCCTATCCAATCGGGAGGGCTCGAAGACCCAGTACTTC.

This clone was observed at least ten times. This rearrangement joins TRBV29-1 to TRBJ2-5, with TRBD1 matching over 8 bases. CDR3 size: 13 residues. V was clipped by 3 bases and J by 5 bases; unmatched bases: 5. The germline gives CDR1 SQVTM, CDR2 ANQGSEA. The CDR3 protein is CSVDRGLEETQYF. CDR3 DNA: TGCAGCGTTGACAGGGGGCTAGAGGAGACCCAGTACTTC.

This clone was counted at least ten times. This sequence joins TRBV29-1 and TRBJ2-3; 8 nucleotides line up with TRBD2. J was trimmed by 0 bases and V by 6 bases; bases with no gene match: 5. CDR3 size: 14 residues. Looked up from germline, CDR1 is SQVTM and CDR2 is ANQGSEA. Here the CDR3 reads CSVRPGGSTDTQYF. The CDR3 DNA is TGCAGCGTACGACCGGGGGGGAGCACAGATACGCAGTATTTT.

The table lists this clone with many counts. The rearrangement joins TRBV3-1 to TRBJ1-1; 11 bases line up with TRBD1. The germline V gene encodes CDR1 LGHDT and CDR2 YNNKEL (reference sequence). The CDR3 sequence is 19 residues long. The junction had 11 bases not matched to a gene; V was cut back by 2 bases and J by 0 bases. CDR3: CASSQRSGTGGTMNTEAFF. The CDR3 DNA follows: TGTGCCAGCAGCCAAAGGTCGGGGACAGGGGGTACCATGAACACTGAAGCTTTCTTT.

This chain links TRBV12-3 or TRBV12-4 with TRBJ2-1; the D is unclear. V lost 2 bases and J 6 bases, leaving 2 bases between the germline ends. The CDR3 extends over 11 amino acids. This CDR3 is CASSLFNEQFF. The CDR3, as DNA: TGTGCCAGCAGTTTATTCAATGAGCAGTTCTTC.